This T cell receptor (beta chain) was identified during a study of T cells in Graves' hyperthyroidism and ophthalmopathy. V lost 3 bases and J lost 5; bases outside the gene matches: 5. Germline CDR1 and CDR2: SGHTA and FQGNSA. The CDR3 totals 15 residues. Amplification of TCR beta CDR3 regions used RNA as the template. The TCR CDR3 first-round RT-PCR relied on the HTBI primer set. TCRdb reprocessed the multiplex PCR reads with MiXCR, giving one entry per CDR3 protein. The sample lists about 760,000 distinct CDR3 sequences, just over 35% occurring once. This clonotype has a handful of counts. V and J are TRBV7-2 and TRBJ2-5, with 11 bases that match TRBD2. Sequenced material: blood. The receptor was isolated from a woman in her 40s with Graves' hyperthyroidism. The CDR3 DNA sequence: TGTGCCAGCAGCTTGGGTAGCGGGAGGGTGGAGACCCAGTACTTC. Translated, it gives CASSLGSGRVETQYF.